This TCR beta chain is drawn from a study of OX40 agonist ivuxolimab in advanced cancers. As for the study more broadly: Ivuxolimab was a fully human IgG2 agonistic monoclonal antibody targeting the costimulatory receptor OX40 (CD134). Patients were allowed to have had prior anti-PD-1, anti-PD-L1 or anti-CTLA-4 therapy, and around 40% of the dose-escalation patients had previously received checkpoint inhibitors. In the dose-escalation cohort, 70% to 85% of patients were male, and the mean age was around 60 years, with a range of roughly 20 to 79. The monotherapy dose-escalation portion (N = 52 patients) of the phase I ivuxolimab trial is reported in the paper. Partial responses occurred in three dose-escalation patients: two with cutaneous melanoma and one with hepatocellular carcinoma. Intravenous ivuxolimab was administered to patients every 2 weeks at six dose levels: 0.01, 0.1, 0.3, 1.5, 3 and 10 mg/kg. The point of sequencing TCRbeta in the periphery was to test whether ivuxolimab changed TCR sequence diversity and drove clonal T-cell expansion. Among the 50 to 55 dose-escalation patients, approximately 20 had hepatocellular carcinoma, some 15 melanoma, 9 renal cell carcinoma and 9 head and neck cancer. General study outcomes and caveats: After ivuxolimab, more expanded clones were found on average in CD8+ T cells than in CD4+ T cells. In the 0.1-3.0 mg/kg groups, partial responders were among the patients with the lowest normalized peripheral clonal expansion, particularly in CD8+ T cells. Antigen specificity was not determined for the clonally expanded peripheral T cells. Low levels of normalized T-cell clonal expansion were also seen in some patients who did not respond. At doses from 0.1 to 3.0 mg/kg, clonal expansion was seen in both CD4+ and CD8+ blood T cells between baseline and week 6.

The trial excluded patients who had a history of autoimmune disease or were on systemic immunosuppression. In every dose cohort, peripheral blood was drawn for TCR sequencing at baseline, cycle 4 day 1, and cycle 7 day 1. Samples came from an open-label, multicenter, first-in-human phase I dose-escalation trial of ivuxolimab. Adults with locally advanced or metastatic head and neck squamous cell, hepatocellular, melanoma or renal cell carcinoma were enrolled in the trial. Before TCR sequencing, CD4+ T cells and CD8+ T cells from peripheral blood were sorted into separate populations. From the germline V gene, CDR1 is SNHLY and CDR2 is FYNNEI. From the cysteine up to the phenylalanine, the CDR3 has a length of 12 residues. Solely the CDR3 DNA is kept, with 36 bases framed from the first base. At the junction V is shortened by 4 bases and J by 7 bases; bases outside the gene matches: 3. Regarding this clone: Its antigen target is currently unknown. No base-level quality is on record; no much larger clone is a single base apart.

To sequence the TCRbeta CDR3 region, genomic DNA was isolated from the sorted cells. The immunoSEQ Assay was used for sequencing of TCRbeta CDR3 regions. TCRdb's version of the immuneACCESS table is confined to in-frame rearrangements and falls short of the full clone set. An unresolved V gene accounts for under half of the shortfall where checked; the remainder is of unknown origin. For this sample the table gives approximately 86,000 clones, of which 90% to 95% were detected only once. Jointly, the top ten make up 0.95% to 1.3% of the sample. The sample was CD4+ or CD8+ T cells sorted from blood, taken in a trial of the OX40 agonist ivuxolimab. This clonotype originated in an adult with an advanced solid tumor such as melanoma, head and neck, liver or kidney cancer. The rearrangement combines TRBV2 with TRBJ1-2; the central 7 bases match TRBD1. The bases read TGTGCCAGCAGTGTCAGGGGGGGTGGCTACACCTTC. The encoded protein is CASSVRGGGYTF.